The 32 T cell receptor beta chains given below trace back to one sample, sequenced in a study of T-cell reconstitution after alpha-beta-depleted transplantation in children. Preparation of the TCRbeta library used unique molecular identifiers. TCRdb itself ran the PCR reads through MiXCR, one entry per CDR3 protein. The sample gives 350,000 to 450,000 distinct CDR3 sequences, approximately 12% of which show up once; 4.3% is in the top ten. The sample here was PBMCs, taken from the stem cell graft. The source is a human donor who donated a stem cell graft to a child with Fanconi anemia.

This chain connects TRBV2 to TRBJ2-2; 15 bases match TRBD2. Germline lookup yields CDR1 SNHLY and CDR2 FYNNEI. The ends lost 6 bases at V and 7 bases at J; junction bases unmatched: 6. CDR3 length equals 16 residues. The CDR3 here is CASRRTSGGAGGELFF. DNA of the CDR3: TGTGCCAGCAGACGGACTAGCGGGGGGGCAGGCGGGGAGCTGTTTTTT. The whole variable domain, remainder taken from reference TRBV2 and TRBJ2-2, is EPEVTQTPSHQVTQMGQEVILRCVPISNHLYFYWYRQILGQKVEFLVSFYNNEISEKSEIFDDQFSVERPDGSNFTLKIRSTKLEDSAMYFCASRRTSGGAGGELFFGEGSRLTVL.

The rearrangement links TRBV25-1 to TRBJ2-3; the match to TRBD2 covers 9 bases. Germline CDR1 and CDR2: MGHDK and SYGVNS. The CDR3 length is 16 residues. The J segment lost 4 bases and the V segment lost 2 bases, leaving 7 bases of the junction unmatched. The CDR3 is CASSETLAGLADTQYF. In nucleotides, the CDR3 is TGTGCCAGCAGTGAAACGCTAGCGGGGTTGGCAGATACGCAGTATTTT.

The gene calls are TRBV11-2 and TRBJ1-5, with D uncertain. V was shortened by 1 base and J by 1 base, with 11 bases between the two germline ends. This CDR3 is built from 16 residues. The germline V gene has CDR1 SGHAT and CDR2 FQNNGV. The CDR3 reads CASSLVGSRSNQPQHF. Here the CDR3 DNA reads TGTGCCAGCAGCTTAGTAGGGTCTAGAAGCAATCAGCCCCAGCATTTT.

V is TRBV11-1 and J is TRBJ2-7; TRBD1 matches 9 bases. The V gene end was trimmed by 5 bases and the J gene end by 3 bases; junction bases not matched to a gene: 5. The germline V gene has CDR1 SGHAT and CDR2 FQDESV (reference sequence). The CDR3 runs 14 residues. CDR3 DNA: TGTGCCAGCAGCCGCGGACAGGGGCGCTACGAGCAGTACTTC. As protein: CASSRGQGRYEQYF.

This clonotype has ten or more counts. The genes are TRBV29-1 and TRBJ2-7; D call uncertain. The germline CDR1 and CDR2 sequences are SQVTM and ANQGSEA. The CDR3 consists of 14 residues. Trimming shortened V by 4 bases and J by 0 bases, and 13 bases separated the two germline ends. The chain's CDR3 is CSVANLRSSYEQYF. The CDR3, as DNA: TGCAGCGTTGCTAATCTACGGAGCTCCTACGAGCAGTACTTC.

This clonotype occurred many times. J is TRBJ2-7 and V is TRBV5-1; the D gene could be TRBD1 or TRBD2 (5 bases each). The CDR3 length is 15 residues. V lost 4 bases and J 7 bases, leaving 21 bases between the germline ends. CDR1 and CDR2 from the germline V gene are SGHRS and YFSETQ. CDR3 sequence: CASSLGAGTGWEQYF. The DNA for the CDR3 is TGCGCCAGCAGCCTAGGTGCAGGGACCGGATGGGAGCAGTACTTC.

There are many counts of this clonotype. The V gene is TRBV12-3 or TRBV12-4, the J gene TRBJ2-3; TRBD2 aligns across 8 bases. The ends lost 1 base at V and 7 bases at J; junction bases unmatched: 7. This CDR3 has 15 amino acids. CDR3 coding DNA: TGTGCCAGCAGTTTAGATGTAGCGGGGTTGAATACGCAGTATTTT. Its protein is CASSLDVAGLNTQYF.

This clonotype occurred a few times. The V gene is TRBV7-6, the J gene TRBJ2-7, with D uncertain. The V gene lost 1 base and the J gene lost 1 base, with 11 bases spanning the gap. Germline assignment: CDR1 SGHVS and CDR2 FNYEAQ. The CDR3 loop spans 15 amino acids. The CDR3, as DNA: TGTGCCAGCAGCTTAGGAACCTCCAATTCCTACGAGCAGTACTTC. Translation: CASSLGTSNSYEQYF.

This clonotype was seen at least ten times. The chain joins TRBV7-9 to TRBJ1-4; D may be TRBD1 (5 bases). From germline, CDR1 is SEHNR and CDR2 FQNEAQ (reference sequence). Trimming shortened V by 0 bases and J by 6 bases, and 11 bases separated the two germline ends. The length of the CDR3 is 15 residues. The CDR3 nucleotides are TGTGCCAGCAGCTTAGCAAAGGGAGGGGATGAAAAACTGTTTTTT. Translated, it gives CASSLAKGGDEKLFF.

This clonotype was detected only a few times. The J gene is TRBJ1-1, the V gene TRBV12-3 or TRBV12-4; perhaps TRBD1 as D (6 bases). CDR3 length: 14 residues. V was pared by 6 bases and J by 5 bases, with 16 bases between. The CDR3, as DNA: TGTGCCAGCAGCCCTCGGGGGCGAAGAACTGAAGCTTTCTTT. Protein sequence: CASSPRGRRTEAFF.

This clonotype was recorded a few times. The rearrangement links TRBV4-2 to TRBJ1-1; possible D gene TRBD1, 5 bases. Trimming pared 0 bases from V and 1 base from J, leaving 12 bases between. The CDR3 length is 16 residues. Looked up from germline, CDR1 is LGHNA and CDR2 is YNFKEQ. This chain's CDR3 is CASSQDGAGTNTEAFF. The CDR3 bases are TGTGCCAGCAGCCAAGATGGGGCAGGGACGAACACTGAAGCTTTCTTT.

This clonotype was observed at least ten times. The V gene is TRBV7-2, the J gene TRBJ2-1; D call uncertain. Per germline, CDR1 SGHTA and CDR2 FQGNSA. Trimming pared 2 bases from V and 14 bases from J, leaving 16 bases between. The length of the CDR3 is 13 residues. CDR3 in DNA: TGTGCCAGCAGCTTACAGCTCCGGGCCAAGGAGTTCTTC. Its protein product is CASSLQLRAKEFF.

J is TRBJ2-2 and V is TRBV15; 9 bases fit TRBD1. This CDR3 region has 17 residues. Looked up from germline, CDR1 is LNHNV and CDR2 is YYDKDF (reference sequence). Trimming cost V 3 bases and J 5 bases; bases outside gene matches: 10. The CDR3 sequence: CATSSPRQGGDTGELFF. CDR3 nucleotides: TGTGCCACCAGCAGCCCCCGACAGGGGGGGGATACCGGGGAGCTGTTTTTT. Drawing the rest from reference TRBV15 and TRBJ2-2, the complete variable domain is DAMVIQNPRYQVTQFGKPVTLSCSQTLNHNVMYWYQQKSSQAPKLLFHYYDKDFNNEADTPDNFQSRRPNTSFCFLDIRSPGLGDTAMYLCATSSPRQGGDTGELFFGEGSRLTVL.

This clonotype appeared many times. The rearrangement uses TRBV12-3 or TRBV12-4 and TRBJ1-4, with D unresolved. The CDR3 spans 12 residues. Trimming shortened V by 6 bases and J by 10 bases, and 12 bases separated the two germline ends. Here the CDR3 DNA reads TGTGCCAGCAGGCAAAGAAGCGGAAAACTGTTTTTT. Residues: CASRQRSGKLFF.

CDR3 DNA: TGTGCCAGCAGCGTAGGTTCAGGGGGTCGTGACAATGAGCAGTTCTTC. Its protein is CASSVGSGGRDNEQFF. The genes are TRBV9 and TRBJ2-1; TRBD1 matches at 7 bases. V lost 0 bases and J lost 5; bases outside the gene matches: 8. This CDR3 is 16 amino acids long. Germline loops: CDR1 SGDLS, CDR2 YYNGEE.

V is TRBV7-9 and J is TRBJ2-7; perhaps TRBD2 as D (6 bases). V lost 1 base and J lost 5, with 15 bases in between. The CDR3 sequence is 15 residues long. Germline CDR1 SEHNR, CDR2 FQNEAQ (reference sequence). CDR3 protein: CASSLDGGAFNEQYF. For the CDR3, the DNA is TGTGCCAGCAGCTTAGACGGCGGGGCGTTCAACGAGCAGTACTTC.

This clonotype occurred many times. V and J are TRBV18 and TRBJ2-1; 10 bases are a match to TRBD1. The J segment lost 8 bases and the V segment lost 6 bases, leaving 7 bases of the junction unmatched. The CDR3 has 14 amino acids. The germline V gene encodes CDR1 KGHSH and CDR2 LQKENI. Here the CDR3 DNA reads TGTGCCAGCTCCCGGGACAGGGGTATCTATGAGCAGTTCTTC. Translated, it gives CASSRDRGIYEQFF.

Many counts were recorded for this clonotype. The chain combines TRBV11-2 with TRBJ1-2, with D possibly TRBD1 on 5 matching bases. The CDR3 loop spans 14 amino acids. V shed 1 base and J shed 3 bases, with 9 bases lying between them. CDR1 SGHAT and CDR2 FQNNGV come from the germline V gene. Written as DNA, the CDR3 is TGTGCCAGCAGCTTAGCAGGGTCGGACTATGGCTACACCTTC. This codes for CASSLAGSDYGYTF.

This sequence joins TRBV12-3 or TRBV12-4 and TRBJ1-4; the D is unclear. CDR3 length: 16 residues. The V and J ends lost 6 bases and 1 base respectively, with 15 bases between them. CDR3 amino acids: CASSSLAEGTNEKLFF. In nucleotides, the CDR3 is TGTGCCAGCAGCAGCCTGGCAGAAGGAACTAATGAAAAACTGTTTTTT.

As concerns this clonotype: A read error may account for a junction end that differs from germline. V usage is TRBV20-1 and J usage is TRBJ2-1; 8 bases line up with TRBD2. CDR3 length: 19 amino acids. Germline V gene sequence: CDR1 DFQATT, CDR2 SNEGSKA (reference sequence). Here the CDR3 DNA reads TGCTGTGCTATCCGGGGGTACTCAGCCGCGGGGGGACTCTACAATGAGCAGTTCTTC. The encoded protein is CCAIRGYSAAGGLYNEQFF.

This clonotype was observed at least ten times. The chain recombines TRBV9 with TRBJ2-3; 9 positions agree with TRBD1. CDR1 is SGDLS and CDR2 is YYNGEE in the germline V gene. The V and J ends lost 3 bases and 1 base, in that order; junction bases with no gene match: 3. This CDR3 comprises 15 residues. The chain's CDR3 is CASSDRDRGTDTQYF. Written as DNA, the CDR3 is TGTGCCAGCAGCGACAGGGACAGGGGCACAGATACGCAGTATTTT.

This rearrangement joins TRBV5-1 to TRBJ1-1; 7 bases are shared with TRBD1. Per germline, CDR1 SGHRS and CDR2 YFSETQ. The CDR3 runs to 14 residues. After removal of 4 bases from V and 3 bases from J, the junction contained 6 bases not matched to a gene. The CDR3 nucleotides read TGCGCCAGCAGCGTTACCGGACAGGACACTGAAGCTTTCTTT. Amino acid sequence: CASSVTGQDTEAFF.

This clonotype was recorded a few times. V and J are TRBV2 and TRBJ2-5, with TRBD1 matching 9 bases. J lost 1 base, V lost 6 bases, and 18 bases had no gene match. CDR3 size: 19 residues. Germline loops: CDR1 SNHLY, CDR2 FYNNEI. Here the CDR3 reads CASSRTGDIEDLPQETQYF. CDR3 nucleotides: TGTGCCAGCAGCCGGACAGGGGACATTGAGGATCTCCCCCAAGAGACCCAGTACTTC. Variable domain in full (rest from reference TRBV2 and TRBJ2-5): EPEVTQTPSHQVTQMGQEVILRCVPISNHLYFYWYRQILGQKVEFLVSFYNNEISEKSEIFDDQFSVERPDGSNFTLKIRSTKLEDSAMYFCASSRTGDIEDLPQETQYFGPGTRLLVL.

This clonotype was observed a handful of times. The chain joins TRBV6-2 or TRBV6-3 to TRBJ2-3; D unresolved. The CDR3 is 12 amino acids. Germline CDR1 is MNHEY and CDR2 is SVGEGT. V dropped 4 bases and J dropped 7 bases, with 9 bases sitting between them. The CDR3 here is CASSSDDYTQYF. The CDR3 DNA is TGTGCCAGCAGTTCGGACGACTATACGCAGTATTTT.

The sample holds many counts of this clonotype. V is TRBV4-3 and J is TRBJ1-1; D remains ambiguous. CDR3 size: 14 residues. The germline V and J ends were trimmed by 4 bases and 1 base, with 10 bases remaining between them. Germline-derived CDR1 and CDR2 are LGHNA and YSLEER. The CDR3 protein is CASSRDQGNTEAFF. The CDR3 nucleotides are TGCGCCAGCAGCCGAGATCAAGGGAACACTGAAGCTTTCTTT.

The chain has TRBV20-1 and TRBJ2-5; 8 positions agree with TRBD2. The V segment lost 8 bases and the J segment 6 bases; nucleotides outside the gene matches: 14. CDR1 and CDR2 (germline): DFQATT, SNEGSKA (reference sequence). The CDR3 consists of 14 residues. In nucleotides, the CDR3 is TGCAGTCCCTCCGGAGCGGGGGCCACAAAGACCCAGTACTTC. Its protein is CSPSGAGATKTQYF.

The chain employs TRBV5-1 and TRBJ2-5; D not resolved. CDR3 length: 13 amino acids. Germline V gene lookup returns CDR1 SGHRS and CDR2 YFSETQ. Trimming removed 4 bases from V and 1 base from J, with 8 bases in between. The CDR3 protein is CASSPIVQETQYF. For the CDR3, the DNA is TGCGCCAGCAGCCCGATCGTCCAAGAGACCCAGTACTTC.

Ten or more counts support this clonotype. The V call is TRBV28, the J call TRBJ1-2; D not certain. CDR3 length equals 14 residues. Trimming took 6 bases from V and 8 from J, leaving 19 bases between them. CDR1 and CDR2 from the germline V gene are MDHEN and SYDVKM. CDR3 amino acids: CASSLSRFSGGYTF. The DNA of the CDR3 is TGTGCCAGCAGCCTGTCACGGTTCTCGGGCGGCTACACCTTC.

This clonotype was observed at least ten times. One junction end does not reproduce the germline sequence, and a read error may be involved. The DNA of the CDR3 is TGTGCCGGCAGTGGGTACCACAATGAGCAGTTCTTC. It is translated as CAGSGYHNEQFF. The J gene is TRBJ2-1, the V gene TRBV7-9; D is undetermined. Germline V gene lookup returns CDR1 SEHNR and CDR2 FQNEAQ (reference sequence). CDR3 size: 12 residues. The full variable domain, its missing parts supplied by reference TRBV7-9 and TRBJ2-1, is DTGVSQNPRHKITKRGQNVTFRCDPISEHNRLYWYRQTLGQGPEFLTYFQNEAQLEKSRLLSDRFSAERPKGSFSTLEIQRTEQGDSAMYLCAGSGYHNEQFFGPGTRLTVL.

The chain links TRBV12-3 or TRBV12-4 to TRBJ1-4; TRBD1 agrees at 8 bases. Unmatched junction bases numbered 9, after V lost 3 bases and J lost 9 bases. The CDR3 spans 15 residues. The CDR3: CASSFMRTGPQKLFF. In DNA, the CDR3 is TGTGCCAGCAGTTTCATGAGGACAGGGCCCCAAAAACTGTTTTTT.

The CDR3 DNA follows: TGTGCCAGCAGTTTGTGGCTTAATGAGCAGTTCTTC. Residues: CASSLWLNEQFF. The chain combines TRBV12-3 or TRBV12-4 with TRBJ2-1; D is unclear. The CDR3 extends over 12 amino acids. V was pared by 3 bases and J by 7 bases, with 7 bases between.

This clonotype has only a few counts. The chain combines TRBV4-3 with TRBJ2-3; 7 nucleotides line up with TRBD2. Germline lookup yields CDR1 LGHNA and CDR2 YSLEER. This CDR3 has 16 amino acids. V lost 5 bases and J lost 3; bases outside the gene matches: 11. The CDR3 loop reads CASSDPAGKGTDTQYF. CDR3 bases: TGCGCCAGCAGCGATCCAGCGGGGAAGGGGACAGATACGCAGTATTTT.